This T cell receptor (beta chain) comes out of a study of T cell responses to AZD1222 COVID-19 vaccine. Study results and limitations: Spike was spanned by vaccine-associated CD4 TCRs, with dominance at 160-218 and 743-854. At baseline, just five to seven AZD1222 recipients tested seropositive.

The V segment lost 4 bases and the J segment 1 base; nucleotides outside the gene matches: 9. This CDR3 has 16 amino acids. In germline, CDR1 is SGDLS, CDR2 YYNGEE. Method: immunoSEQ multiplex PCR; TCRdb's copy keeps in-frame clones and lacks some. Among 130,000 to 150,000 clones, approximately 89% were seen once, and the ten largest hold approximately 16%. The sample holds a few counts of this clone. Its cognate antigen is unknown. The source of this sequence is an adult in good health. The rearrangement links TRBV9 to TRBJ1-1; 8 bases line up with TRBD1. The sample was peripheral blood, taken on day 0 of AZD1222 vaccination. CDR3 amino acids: CASSIKDRARNTEAFF. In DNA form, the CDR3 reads TGTGCCAGCAGCATAAAGGACAGGGCTCGGAACACTGAAGCTTTCTTT.